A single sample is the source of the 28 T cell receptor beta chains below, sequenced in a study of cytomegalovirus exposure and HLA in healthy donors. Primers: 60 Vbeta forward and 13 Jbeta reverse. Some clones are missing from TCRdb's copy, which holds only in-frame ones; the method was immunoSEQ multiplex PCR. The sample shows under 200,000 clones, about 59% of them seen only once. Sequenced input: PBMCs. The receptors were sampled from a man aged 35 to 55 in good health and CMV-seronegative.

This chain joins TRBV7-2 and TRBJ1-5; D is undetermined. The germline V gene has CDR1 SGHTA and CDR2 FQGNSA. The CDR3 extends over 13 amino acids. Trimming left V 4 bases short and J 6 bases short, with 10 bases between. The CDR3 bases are TGTGCCAGCAGCTACTCTACCGCTCAGCCCCAGCATTTT. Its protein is CASSYSTAQPQHF.

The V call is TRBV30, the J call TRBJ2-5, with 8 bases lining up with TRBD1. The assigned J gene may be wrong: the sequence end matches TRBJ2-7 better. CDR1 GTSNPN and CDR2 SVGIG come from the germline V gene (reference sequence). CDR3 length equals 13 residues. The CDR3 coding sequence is TGTGCCTGGAGGAGGACAGGGAGTTACGAGCAGTACTTC. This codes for CAWRRTGSYEQYF.

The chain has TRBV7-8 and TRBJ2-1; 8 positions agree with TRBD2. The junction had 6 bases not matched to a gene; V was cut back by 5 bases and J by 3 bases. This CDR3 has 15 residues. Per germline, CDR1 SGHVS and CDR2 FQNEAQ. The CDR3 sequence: CASSRISGDYNEQFF. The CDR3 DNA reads TGTGCCAGCAGCCGTATTAGCGGGGACTACAATGAGCAGTTCTTC.

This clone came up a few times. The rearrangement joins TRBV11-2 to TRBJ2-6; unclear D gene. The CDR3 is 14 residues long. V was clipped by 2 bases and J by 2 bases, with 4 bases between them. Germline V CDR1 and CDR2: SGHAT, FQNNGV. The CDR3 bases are TGTGCCAGCAGCTTAACAGCTGGGGCCAACGTCCTGACTTTC. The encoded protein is CASSLTAGANVLTF.

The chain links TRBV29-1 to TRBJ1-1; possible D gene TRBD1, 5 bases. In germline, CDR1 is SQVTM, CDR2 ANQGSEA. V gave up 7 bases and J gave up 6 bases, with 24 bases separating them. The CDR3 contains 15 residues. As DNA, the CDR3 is TGCAGCGCCGGAACCTCGGTAAGGGGTCCCCCTGAAGCTTTCTTT. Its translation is CSAGTSVRGPPEAFF.

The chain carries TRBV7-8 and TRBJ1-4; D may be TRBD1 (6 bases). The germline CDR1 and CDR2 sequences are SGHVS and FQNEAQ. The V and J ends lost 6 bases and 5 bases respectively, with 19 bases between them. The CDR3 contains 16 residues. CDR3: CASRQGPDRWNEKLFF. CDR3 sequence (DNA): TGTGCCAGCAGACAAGGTCCCGACAGGTGGAATGAAAAACTGTTTTTT.

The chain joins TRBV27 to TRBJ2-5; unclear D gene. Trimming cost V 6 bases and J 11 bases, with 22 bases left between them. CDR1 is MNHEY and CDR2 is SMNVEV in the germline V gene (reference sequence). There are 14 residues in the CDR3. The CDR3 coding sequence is TGTGCCAGCAGGGCCCTAGGTGGTGCCGGTGAGCAGTACTTC. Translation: CASRALGGAGEQYF.

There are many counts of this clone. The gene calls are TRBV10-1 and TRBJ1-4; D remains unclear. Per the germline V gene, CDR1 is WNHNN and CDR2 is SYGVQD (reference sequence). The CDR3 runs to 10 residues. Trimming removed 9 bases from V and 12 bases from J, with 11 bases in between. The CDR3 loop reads CASSSAELFF. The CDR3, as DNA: TGCGCCAGTTCTAGTGCGGAACTGTTTTTT.

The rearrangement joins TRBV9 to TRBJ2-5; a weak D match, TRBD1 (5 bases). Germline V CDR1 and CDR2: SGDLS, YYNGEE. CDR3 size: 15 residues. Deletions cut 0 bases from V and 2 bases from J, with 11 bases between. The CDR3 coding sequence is TGTGCCAGCAGCGTAGGGCCAGGGTGGCAAGAGACCCAGTACTTC. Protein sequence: CASSVGPGWQETQYF.

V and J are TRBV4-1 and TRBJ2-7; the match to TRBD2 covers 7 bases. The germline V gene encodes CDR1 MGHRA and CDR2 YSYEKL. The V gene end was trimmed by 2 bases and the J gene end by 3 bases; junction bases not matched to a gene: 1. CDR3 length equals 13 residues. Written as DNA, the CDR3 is TGCGCCAGCAGCCAACTAGCGGACTACGAGCAGTACTTC. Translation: CASSQLADYEQYF.

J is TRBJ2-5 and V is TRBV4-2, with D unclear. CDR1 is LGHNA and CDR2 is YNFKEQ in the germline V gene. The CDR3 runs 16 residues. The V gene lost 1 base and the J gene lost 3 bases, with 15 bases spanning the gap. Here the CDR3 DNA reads TGTGCCAGCAGCCAAGTAGGAGACTTAAAAAAAGAGACCCAGTACTTC. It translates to CASSQVGDLKKETQYF.

Here the CDR3 DNA reads TGTGCCAGCAGCCCTGTAACCGGGACTAGCGTCTCTCAAGAGACCCAGTACTTC. This codes for CASSPVTGTSVSQETQYF. The chain employs TRBV13 and TRBJ2-5, with 10 bases fitting TRBD2. The CDR3 is made up of 18 amino acids. Germline V gives CDR1 PRHDT, CDR2 FYEKMQ (reference sequence). Trimming at V came to 5 bases and at J to 2 bases, leaving 14 bases not matched to a gene.

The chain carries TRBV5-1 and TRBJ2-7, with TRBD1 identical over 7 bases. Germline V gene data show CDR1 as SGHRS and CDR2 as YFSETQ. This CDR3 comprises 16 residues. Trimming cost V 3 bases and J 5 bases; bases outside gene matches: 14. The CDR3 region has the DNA TGCGCCAGCAGCTATGGGAACAGGGGCGACGGGCACGAGCAGTACTTC. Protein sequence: CASSYGNRGDGHEQYF.

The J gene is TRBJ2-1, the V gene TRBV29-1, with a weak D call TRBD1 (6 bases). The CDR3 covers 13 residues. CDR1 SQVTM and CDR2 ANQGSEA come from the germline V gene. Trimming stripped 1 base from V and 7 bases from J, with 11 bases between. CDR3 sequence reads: CSVEGTRGNEQFF. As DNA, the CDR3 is TGCAGCGTTGAAGGAACTAGGGGGAATGAGCAGTTCTTC.

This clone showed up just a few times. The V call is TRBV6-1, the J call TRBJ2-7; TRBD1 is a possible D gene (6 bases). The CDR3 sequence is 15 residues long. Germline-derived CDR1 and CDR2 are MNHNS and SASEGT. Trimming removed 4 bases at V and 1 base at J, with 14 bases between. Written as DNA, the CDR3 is TGTGCCAGCAGTGGACTACAGGGTAAATCCTACGAGCAGTACTTC. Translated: CASSGLQGKSYEQYF.

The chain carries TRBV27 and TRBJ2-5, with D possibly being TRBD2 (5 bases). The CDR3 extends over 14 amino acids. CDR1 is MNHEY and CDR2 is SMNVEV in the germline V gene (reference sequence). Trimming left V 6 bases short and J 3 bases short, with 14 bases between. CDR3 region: CASRFNGIKETQYF. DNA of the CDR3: TGTGCCAGCAGATTTAACGGGATAAAAGAGACCCAGTACTTC.

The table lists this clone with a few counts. CDR3: CASSLDWNQPQHF. The CDR3 bases are TGTGCCAGCAGCTTGGACTGGAATCAGCCCCAGCATTTT. The chain combines TRBV5-5 with TRBJ1-5, with D unresolved. The V gene's germline CDR1 is SGHKS and CDR2 YYEKEE (reference sequence). CDR3 size: 13 residues. Trimming cost V 0 bases and J 4 bases, with 5 bases left between them.

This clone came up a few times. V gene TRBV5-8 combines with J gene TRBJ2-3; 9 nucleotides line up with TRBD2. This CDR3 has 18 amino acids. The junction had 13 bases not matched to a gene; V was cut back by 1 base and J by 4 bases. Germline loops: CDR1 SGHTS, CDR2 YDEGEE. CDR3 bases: TGTGCCAGCAGCTTGAGAGGCGGGGGGGCGTCCAGCTCAGATACGCAGTATTTT. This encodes CASSLRGGGASSSDTQYF.

The DNA for the CDR3 is TGTGCCACCAGCAGAGGCCTTGGACAAAACACTGAAGCTTTCTTT. Protein: CATSRGLGQNTEAFF. The J gene is TRBJ1-1, the V gene TRBV15, with TRBD1 as a possible D gene (5 bases). Germline CDR1 and CDR2: LNHNV and YYDKDF (reference sequence). Trimming shortened V by 1 base and J by 2 bases, and 11 bases separated the two germline ends. The CDR3 spans 15 residues.

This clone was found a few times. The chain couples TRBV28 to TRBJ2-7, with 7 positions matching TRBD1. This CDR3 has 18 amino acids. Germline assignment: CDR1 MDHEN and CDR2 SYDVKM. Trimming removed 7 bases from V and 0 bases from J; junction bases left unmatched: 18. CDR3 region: CASKNYNFRDSSSYEQYF. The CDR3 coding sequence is TGTGCCAGCAAAAACTATAACTTCCGGGACAGTAGCTCCTACGAGCAGTACTTC.

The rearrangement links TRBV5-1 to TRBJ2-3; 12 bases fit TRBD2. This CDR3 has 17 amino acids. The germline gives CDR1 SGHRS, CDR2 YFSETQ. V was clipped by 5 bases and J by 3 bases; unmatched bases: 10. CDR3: CASRQGLLAGGTDTQYF. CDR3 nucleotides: TGCGCCAGCAGACAGGGTTTACTAGCGGGAGGAACAGATACGCAGTATTTT.

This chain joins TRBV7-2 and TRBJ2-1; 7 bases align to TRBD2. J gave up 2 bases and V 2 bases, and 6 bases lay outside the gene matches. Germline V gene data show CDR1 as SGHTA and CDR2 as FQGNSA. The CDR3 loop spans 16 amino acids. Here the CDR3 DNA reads TGTGCCAGCAGCTTATTGGCTAGCGGTCCCTACAATGAGCAGTTCTTC. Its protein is CASSLLASGPYNEQFF.

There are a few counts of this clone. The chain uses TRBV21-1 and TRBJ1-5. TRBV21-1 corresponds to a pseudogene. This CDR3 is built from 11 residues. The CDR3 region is CASSYRQPQHF. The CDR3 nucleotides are TGTGCCAGCAGTTATCGGCAGCCCCAGCATTTT.

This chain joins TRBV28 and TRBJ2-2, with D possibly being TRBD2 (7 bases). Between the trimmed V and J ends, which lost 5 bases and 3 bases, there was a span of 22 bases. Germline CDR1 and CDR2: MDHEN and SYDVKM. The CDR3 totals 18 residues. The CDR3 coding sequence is TGTGCCAGCAGTGTCGTTGGTTGGGGGGGCCCGGACACCGGGGAGCTGTTTTTT. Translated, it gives CASSVVGWGGPDTGELFF.

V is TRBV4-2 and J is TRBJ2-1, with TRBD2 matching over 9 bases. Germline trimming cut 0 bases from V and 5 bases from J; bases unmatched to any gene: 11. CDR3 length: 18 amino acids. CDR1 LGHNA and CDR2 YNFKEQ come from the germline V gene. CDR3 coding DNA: TGTGCCAGCAGCCAAGATGGGGCTAGCGGGACCACTAACAATGAGCAGTTCTTC. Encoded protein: CASSQDGASGTTNNEQFF.

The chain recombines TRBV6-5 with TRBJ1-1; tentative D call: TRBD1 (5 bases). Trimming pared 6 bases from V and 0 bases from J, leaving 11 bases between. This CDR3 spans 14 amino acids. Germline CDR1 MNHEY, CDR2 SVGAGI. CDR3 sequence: CASRTEAMNTEAFF. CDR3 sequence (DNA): TGTGCCAGCAGGACAGAGGCCATGAACACTGAAGCTTTCTTT.

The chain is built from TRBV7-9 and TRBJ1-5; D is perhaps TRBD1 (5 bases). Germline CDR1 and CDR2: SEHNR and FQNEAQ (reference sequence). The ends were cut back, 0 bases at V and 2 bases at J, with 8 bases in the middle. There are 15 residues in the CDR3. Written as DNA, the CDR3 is TGTGCCAGCAGCTTAGCGACACAGGGCAATCAGCCCCAGCATTTT. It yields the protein CASSLATQGNQPQHF.

The CDR3 nucleotides read TGTGCCAGCAGCCCTCGACAGGGGGATGGCTACACCTTC. This translates into CASSPRQGDGYTF. The rearrangement uses TRBV7-2 and TRBJ1-2; 9 bases are a match to TRBD1. Germline lookup yields CDR1 SGHTA and CDR2 FQGNSA. CDR3 length: 13 residues. Trimming at V came to 5 bases and at J to 6 bases, leaving 4 bases not matched to a gene.